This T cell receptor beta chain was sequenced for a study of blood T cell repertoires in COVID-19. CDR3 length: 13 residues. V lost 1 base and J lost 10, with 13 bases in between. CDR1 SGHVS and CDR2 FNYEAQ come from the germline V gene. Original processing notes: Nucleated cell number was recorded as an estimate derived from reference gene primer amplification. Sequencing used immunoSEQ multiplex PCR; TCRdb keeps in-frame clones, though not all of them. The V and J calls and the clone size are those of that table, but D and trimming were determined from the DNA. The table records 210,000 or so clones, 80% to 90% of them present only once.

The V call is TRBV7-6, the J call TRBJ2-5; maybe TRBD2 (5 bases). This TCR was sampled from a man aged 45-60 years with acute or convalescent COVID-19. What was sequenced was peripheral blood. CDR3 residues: CASSLVSLRDQYF. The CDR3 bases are TGTGCCAGCAGCTTAGTTTCCCTCCGGGACCAGTACTTC.